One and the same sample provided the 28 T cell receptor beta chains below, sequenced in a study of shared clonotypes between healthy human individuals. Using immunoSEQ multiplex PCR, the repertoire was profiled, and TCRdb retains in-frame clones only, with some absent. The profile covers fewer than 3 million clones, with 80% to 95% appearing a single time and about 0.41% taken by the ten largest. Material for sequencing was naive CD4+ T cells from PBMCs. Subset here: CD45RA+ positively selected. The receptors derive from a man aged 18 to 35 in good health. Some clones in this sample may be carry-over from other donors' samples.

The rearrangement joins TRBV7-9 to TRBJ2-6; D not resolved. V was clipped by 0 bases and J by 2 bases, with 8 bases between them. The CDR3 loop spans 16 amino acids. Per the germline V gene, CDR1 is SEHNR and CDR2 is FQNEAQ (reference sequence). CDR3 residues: CASSLARPAGANVLTF. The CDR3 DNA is TGTGCCAGCAGCTTAGCCCGGCCCGCTGGGGCCAACGTCCTGACTTTC.

CDR3 amino acids: CASSPSTDTQYF. CDR3 bases: TGTGCCAGCAGCCCAAGCACAGATACGCAGTATTTT. The rearrangement uses TRBV7-7 and TRBJ2-3; no clear D gene. The CDR3 totals 12 residues. Germline CDR1 is SSHAT and CDR2 is FNYEAQ (reference sequence). Trimming removed 5 bases from V and 0 bases from J, with 3 bases in between.

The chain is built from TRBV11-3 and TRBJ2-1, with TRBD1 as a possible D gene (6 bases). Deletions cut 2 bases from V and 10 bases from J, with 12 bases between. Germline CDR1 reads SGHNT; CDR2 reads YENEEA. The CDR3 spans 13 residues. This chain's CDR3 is CASSLNRVGEQFF. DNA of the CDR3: TGTGCCAGCAGCTTAAACAGGGTCGGGGAGCAGTTCTTC. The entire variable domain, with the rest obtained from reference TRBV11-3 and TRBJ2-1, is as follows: EAGVVQSPRYKIIEKKQPVAFWCNPISGHNTLYWYLQNLGQGPELLIRYENEEAVDDSQLPKDRFSAERLKGVDSTLKIQPAELGDSAVYLCASSLNRVGEQFFGPGTRLTVL.

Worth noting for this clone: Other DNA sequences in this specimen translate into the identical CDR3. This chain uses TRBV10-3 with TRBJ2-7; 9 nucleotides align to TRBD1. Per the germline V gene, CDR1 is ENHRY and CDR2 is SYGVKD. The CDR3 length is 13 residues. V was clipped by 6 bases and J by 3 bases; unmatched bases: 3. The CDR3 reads CAISRQGGYEQYF. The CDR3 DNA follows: TGTGCCATCAGCCGACAGGGGGGCTACGAGCAGTACTTC.

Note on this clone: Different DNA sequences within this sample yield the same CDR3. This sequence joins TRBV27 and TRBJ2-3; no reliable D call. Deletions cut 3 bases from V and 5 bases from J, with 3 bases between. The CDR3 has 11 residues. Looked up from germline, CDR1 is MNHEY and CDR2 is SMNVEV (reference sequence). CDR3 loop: CASSFGDTQYF. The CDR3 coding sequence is TGTGCCAGCAGTTTTGGAGATACGCAGTATTTT.

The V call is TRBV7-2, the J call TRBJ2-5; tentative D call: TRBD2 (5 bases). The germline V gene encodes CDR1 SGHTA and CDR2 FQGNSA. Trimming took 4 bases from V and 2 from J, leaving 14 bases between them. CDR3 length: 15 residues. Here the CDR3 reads CASSYQRGEQETQYF. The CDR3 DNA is TGTGCCAGCAGCTACCAACGGGGAGAACAAGAGACCCAGTACTTC.

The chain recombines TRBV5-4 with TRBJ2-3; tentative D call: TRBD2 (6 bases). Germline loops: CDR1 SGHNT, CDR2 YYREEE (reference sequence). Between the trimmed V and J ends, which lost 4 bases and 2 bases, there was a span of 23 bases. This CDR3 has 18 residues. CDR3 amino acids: CASSTRAGGGRDTDTQYF. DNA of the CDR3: TGTGCCAGCAGCACCCGAGCGGGTGGGGGACGGGACACAGATACGCAGTATTTT.

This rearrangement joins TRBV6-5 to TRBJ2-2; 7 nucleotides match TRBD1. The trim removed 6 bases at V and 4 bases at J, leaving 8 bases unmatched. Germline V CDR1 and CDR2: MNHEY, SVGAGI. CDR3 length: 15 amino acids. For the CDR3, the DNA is TGTGCCAGCAGATCTGGACAGGCGGGCACCGGGGAGCTGTTTTTT. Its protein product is CASRSGQAGTGELFF.

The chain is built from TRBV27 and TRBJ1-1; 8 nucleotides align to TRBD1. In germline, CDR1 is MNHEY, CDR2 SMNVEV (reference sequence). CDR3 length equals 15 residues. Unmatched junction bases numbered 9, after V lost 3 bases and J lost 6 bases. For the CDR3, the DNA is TGTGCCAGCAGTTTTGTTCCGGGACAGGTCTCTGAAGCTTTCTTT. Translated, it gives CASSFVPGQVSEAFF.

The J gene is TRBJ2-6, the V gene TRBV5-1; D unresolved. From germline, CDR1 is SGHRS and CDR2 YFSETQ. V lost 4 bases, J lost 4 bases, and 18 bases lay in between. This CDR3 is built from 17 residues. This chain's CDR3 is CASSPRPSTSGANVLTF. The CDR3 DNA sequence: TGCGCCAGCAGCCCCAGGCCATCCACCTCCGGGGCCAACGTCCTGACTTTC.

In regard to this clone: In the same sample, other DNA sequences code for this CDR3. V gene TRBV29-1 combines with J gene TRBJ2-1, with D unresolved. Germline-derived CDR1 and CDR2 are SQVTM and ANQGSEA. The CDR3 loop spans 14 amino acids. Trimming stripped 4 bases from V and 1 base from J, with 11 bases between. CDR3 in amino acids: CSVVRGFSYNEQFF. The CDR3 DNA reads TGCAGCGTTGTCCGTGGGTTTTCCTACAATGAGCAGTTCTTC.

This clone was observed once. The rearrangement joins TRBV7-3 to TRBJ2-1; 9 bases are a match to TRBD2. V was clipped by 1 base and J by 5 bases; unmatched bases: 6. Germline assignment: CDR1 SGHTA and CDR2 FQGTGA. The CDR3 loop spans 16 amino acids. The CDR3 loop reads CASSLIGTSLDNEQFF. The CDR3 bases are TGTGCCAGCAGCTTAATTGGGACTAGCCTAGACAATGAGCAGTTCTTC.

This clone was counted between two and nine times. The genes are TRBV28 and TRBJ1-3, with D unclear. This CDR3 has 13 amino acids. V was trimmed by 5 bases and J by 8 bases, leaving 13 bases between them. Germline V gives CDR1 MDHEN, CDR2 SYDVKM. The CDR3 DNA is TGTGCCAGCAGTCGCCCGAGCCCATACACCATATATTTT. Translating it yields CASSRPSPYTIYF.

In DNA form, the CDR3 reads TGTGCCAGCAGTTCTCGAGGACAGGGAGGGGCACTTAACTATGGCTACACCTTC. This codes for CASSSRGQGGALNYGYTF. The chain has TRBV28 and TRBJ1-2, with 8 bases that match TRBD1. CDR3 length equals 18 residues. Trimming at V came to 4 bases and at J to 1 base, leaving 14 bases not matched to a gene. Germline V CDR1 and CDR2: MDHEN, SYDVKM.

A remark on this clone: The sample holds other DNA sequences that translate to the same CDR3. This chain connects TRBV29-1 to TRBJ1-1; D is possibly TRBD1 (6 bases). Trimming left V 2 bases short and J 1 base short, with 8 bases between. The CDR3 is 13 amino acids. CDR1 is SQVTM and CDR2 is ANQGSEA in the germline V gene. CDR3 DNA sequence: TGCAGCGTTGAAAGGGGGGGGAACACTGAAGCTTTCTTT. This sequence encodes CSVERGGNTEAFF.

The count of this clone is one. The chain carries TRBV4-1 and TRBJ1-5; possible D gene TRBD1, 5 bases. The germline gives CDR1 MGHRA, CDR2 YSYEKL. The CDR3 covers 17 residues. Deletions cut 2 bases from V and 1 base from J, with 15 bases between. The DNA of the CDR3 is TGCGCCAGCAGCCAAAGGGTGGGGGACTGGAGCAATCAGCCCCAGCATTTT. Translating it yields CASSQRVGDWSNQPQHF.

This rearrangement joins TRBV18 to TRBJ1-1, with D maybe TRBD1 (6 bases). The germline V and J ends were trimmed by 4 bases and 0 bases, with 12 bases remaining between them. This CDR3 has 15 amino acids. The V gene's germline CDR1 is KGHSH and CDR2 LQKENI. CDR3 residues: CASSLSGEMNTEAFF. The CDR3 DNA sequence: TGTGCCAGCTCACTCTCAGGGGAAATGAACACTGAAGCTTTCTTT.

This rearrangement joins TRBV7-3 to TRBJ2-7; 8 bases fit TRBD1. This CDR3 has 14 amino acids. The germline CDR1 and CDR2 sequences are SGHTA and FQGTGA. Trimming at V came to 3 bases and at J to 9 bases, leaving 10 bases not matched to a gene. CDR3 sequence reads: CASSFGGTGEMQYF. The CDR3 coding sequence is TGTGCCAGCAGCTTCGGCGGGACAGGTGAGATGCAGTACTTC.

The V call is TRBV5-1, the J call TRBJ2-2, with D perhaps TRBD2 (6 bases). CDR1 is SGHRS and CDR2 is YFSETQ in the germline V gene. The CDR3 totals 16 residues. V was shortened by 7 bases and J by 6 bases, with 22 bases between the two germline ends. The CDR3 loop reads CASPRGVGSFAGELFF. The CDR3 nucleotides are TGCGCCAGCCCTCGTGGCGTCGGGAGTTTCGCCGGGGAGCTGTTTTTT.

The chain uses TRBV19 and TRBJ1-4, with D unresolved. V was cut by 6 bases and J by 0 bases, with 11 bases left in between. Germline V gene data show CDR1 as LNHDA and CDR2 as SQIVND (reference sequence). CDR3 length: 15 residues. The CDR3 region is CASSNLGTTNEKLFF. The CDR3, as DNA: TGTGCCAGTAGCAACTTAGGGACAACTAATGAAAAACTGTTTTTT.

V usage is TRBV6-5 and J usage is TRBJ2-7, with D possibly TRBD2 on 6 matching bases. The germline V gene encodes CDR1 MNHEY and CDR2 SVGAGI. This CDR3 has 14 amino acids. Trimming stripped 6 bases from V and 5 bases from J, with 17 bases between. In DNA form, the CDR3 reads TGTGCCAGCAGACCCAGGAGGGGACGGAACGAGCAGTACTTC. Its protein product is CASRPRRGRNEQYF.

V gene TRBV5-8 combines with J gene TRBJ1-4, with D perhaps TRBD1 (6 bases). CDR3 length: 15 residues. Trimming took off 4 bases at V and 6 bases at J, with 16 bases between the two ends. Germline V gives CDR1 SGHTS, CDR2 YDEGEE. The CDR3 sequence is CASSNSGVRHEKLFF. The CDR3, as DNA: TGTGCCAGCAGCAACTCAGGGGTTAGGCATGAAAAACTGTTTTTT.

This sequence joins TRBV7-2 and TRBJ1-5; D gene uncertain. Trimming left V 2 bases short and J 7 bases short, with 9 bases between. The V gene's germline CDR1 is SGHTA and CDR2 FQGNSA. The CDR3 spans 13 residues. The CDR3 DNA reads TGTGCCAGCAGCTTAAGTGCGGGACAGCCCCAGCATTTT. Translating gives CASSLSAGQPQHF.

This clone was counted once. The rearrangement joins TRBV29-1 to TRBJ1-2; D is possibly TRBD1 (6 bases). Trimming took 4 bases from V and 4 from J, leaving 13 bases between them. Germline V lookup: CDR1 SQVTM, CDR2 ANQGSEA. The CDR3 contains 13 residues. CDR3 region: CSVATDRSYGYTF. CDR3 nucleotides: TGCAGCGTTGCGACGGACAGAAGCTATGGCTACACCTTC.

This CDR3 reads CASSQMSVERGYTF. CDR3 coding DNA: TGCGCCAGCAGCCAAATGTCGGTGGAGCGAGGCTACACCTTC. The chain uses TRBV4-3 and TRBJ1-2; D gene unclear. V lost 2 bases and J 8 bases, leaving 15 bases between the germline ends. Germline-derived CDR1 and CDR2 are LGHNA and YSLEER. This CDR3 region has 14 residues.

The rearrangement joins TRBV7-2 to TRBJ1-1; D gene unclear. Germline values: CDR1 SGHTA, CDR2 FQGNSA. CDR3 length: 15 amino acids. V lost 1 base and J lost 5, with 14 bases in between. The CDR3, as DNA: TGTGCCAGCAGCTTAGAGGTGGGGAAGGGTACTGAAGCTTTCTTT. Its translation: CASSLEVGKGTEAFF.

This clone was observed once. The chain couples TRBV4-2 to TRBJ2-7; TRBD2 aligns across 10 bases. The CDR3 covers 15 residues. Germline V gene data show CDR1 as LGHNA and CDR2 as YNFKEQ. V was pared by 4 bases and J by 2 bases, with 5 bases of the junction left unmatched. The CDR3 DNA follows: TGTGCCAGCAGCCGAGGGACTAGCGCAACCTACGAGCAGTACTTC. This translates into CASSRGTSATYEQYF.

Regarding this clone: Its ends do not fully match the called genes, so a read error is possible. CDR3 nucleotide sequence: TGTGCCAGCAGCCGGACTAGCGGGGTCGCCTACGAGCAGTACTTT. It codes for CASSRTSGVAYEQYF. This chain joins TRBV6-6 and TRBJ2-7, with TRBD2 matching 12 bases. The CDR3 covers 15 residues. CDR1 is MNHNY, CDR2 SVGAGI, per germline (reference sequence).